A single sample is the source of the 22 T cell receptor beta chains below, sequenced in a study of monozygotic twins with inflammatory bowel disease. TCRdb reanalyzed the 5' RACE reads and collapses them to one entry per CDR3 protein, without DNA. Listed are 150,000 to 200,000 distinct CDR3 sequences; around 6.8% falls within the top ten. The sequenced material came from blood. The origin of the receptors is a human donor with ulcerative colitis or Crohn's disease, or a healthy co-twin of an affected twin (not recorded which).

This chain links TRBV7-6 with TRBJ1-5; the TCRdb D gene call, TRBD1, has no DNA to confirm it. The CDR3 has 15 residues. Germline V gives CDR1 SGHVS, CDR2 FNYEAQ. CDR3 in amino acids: CASSPSGAGNQPQHF.

This CDR3 reads CASSQGLSASGRTGELFF. The V and J genes are TRBV4-1 and TRBJ2-2; TCRdb outputs TRBD2, but without DNA this stays unchecked. The CDR3 is made up of 18 amino acids. CDR1 and CDR2 (germline): MGHRA, YSYEKL.

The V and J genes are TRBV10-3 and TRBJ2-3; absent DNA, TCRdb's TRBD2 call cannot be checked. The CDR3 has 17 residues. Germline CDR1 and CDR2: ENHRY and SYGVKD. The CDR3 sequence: CAIKSMPEAGGGDTQYF.

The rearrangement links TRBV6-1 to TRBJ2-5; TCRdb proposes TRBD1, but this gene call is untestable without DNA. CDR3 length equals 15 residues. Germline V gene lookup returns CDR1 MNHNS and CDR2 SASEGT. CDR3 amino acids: CASSGGQGARETQYF.

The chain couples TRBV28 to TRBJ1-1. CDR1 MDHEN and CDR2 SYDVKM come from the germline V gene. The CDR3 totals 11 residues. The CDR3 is CASGSTLEAFF. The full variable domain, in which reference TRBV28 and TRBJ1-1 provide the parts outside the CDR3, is DVKVTQSSRYLVKRTGEKVFLECVQDMDHENMFWYRQDPGLGLRLIYFSYDVKMKEKGDIPEGYSVSREKKERFSLILESASTNQTSMYLCASGSTLEAFFGQGTRLTVV.

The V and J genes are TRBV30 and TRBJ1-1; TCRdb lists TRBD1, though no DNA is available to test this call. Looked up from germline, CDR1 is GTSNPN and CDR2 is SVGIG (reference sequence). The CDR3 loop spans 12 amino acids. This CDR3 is CACDRGGTEAFF.

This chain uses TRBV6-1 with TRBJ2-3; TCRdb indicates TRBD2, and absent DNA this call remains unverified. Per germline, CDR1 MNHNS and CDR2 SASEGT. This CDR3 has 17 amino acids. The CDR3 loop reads CASNLRPGTSSTDTQYF.

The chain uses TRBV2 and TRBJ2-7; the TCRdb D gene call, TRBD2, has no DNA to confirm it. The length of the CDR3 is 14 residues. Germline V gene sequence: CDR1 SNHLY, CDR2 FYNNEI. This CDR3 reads CDSRALGQLYEQYF.

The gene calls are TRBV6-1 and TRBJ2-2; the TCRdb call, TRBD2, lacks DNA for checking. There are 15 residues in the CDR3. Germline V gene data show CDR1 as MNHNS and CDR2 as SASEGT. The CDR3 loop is CASHDPSGPTGELFF.

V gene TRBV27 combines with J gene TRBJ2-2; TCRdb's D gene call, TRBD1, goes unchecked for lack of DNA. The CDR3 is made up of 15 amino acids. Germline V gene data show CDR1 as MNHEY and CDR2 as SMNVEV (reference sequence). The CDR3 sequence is CASKSYRAEPGELFF.

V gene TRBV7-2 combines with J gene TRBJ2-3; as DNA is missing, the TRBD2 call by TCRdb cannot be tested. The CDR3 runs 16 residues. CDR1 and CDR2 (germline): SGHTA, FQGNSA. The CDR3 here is CASSLDSGGTTDTQYF.

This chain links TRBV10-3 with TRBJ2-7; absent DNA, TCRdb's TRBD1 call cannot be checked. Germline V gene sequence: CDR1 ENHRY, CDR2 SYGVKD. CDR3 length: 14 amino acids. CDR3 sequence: CAISAGQGSYEQYF.

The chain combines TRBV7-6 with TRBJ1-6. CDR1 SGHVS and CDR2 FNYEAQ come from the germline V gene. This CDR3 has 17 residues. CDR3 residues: CASSLRHGSSYNSPLHF.

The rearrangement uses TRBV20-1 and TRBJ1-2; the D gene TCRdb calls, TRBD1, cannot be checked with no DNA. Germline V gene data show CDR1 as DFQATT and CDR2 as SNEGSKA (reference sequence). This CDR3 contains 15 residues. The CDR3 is CSARDPTGANYGYTF.

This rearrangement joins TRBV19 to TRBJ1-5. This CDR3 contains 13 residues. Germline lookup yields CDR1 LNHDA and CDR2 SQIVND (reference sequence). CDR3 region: CASRYVSNQPQHF.

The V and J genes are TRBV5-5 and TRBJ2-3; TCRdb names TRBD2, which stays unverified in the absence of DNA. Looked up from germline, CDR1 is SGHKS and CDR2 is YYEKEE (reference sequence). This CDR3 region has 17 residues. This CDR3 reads CASSLAAGLASTDTQYF.

The CDR3 region is CASSFSAKETQYF. The chain uses TRBV5-4 and TRBJ2-5. Germline CDR1 SGHNT, CDR2 YYREEE (reference sequence). The CDR3 is made up of 13 amino acids.

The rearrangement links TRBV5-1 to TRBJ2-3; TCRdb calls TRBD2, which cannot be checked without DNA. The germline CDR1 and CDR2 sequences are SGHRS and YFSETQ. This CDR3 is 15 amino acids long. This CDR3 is CASSLAGGIADTQYF.

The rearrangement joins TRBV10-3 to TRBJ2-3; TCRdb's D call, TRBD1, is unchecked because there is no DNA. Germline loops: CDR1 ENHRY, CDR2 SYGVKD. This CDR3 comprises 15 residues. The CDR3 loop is CAISGGGGSGSPQYF.

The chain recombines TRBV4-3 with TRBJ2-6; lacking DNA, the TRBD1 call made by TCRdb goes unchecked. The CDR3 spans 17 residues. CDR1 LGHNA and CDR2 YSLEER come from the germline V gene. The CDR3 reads CASSQDTGLAGANVLTF.

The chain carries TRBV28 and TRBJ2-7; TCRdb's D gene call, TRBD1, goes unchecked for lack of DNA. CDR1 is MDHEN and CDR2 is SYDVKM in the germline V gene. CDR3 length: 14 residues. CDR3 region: CASSPPRAPYEQYF.

This CDR3 reads CASSFGSSYEQYF. This chain joins TRBV7-9 and TRBJ2-7. The CDR3 has 13 residues. CDR1 and CDR2 from the germline V gene are SEHNR and FQNEAQ (reference sequence). The whole variable domain, filled in from reference TRBV7-9 and TRBJ2-7, reads DTGVSQNPRHKITKRGQNVTFRCDPISEHNRLYWYRQTLGQGPEFLTYFQNEAQLEKSRLLSDRFSAERPKGSFSTLEIQRTEQGDSAMYLCASSFGSSYEQYFGPGTRLTVT.